A single sample is the source of the 7 T cell receptor beta chains below, sequenced in a study of tumor T cells in aggressive B-cell lymphoma. The data were produced by immunoSEQ multiplex PCR, yet TCRdb's version contains in-frame clones alone and is incomplete. Seen here are over 1,000 clones, roughly 97% observed once, and the top ten hold approximately 3.9%. The sample taken for sequencing was tumor tissue. The receptors here all came from an adult with diffuse large B cell lymphoma.

This rearrangement joins TRBV5-8 to TRBJ2-7; TRBD1 agrees at 7 bases. Germline V gives CDR1 SGHTS, CDR2 YDEGEE. The CDR3 has 13 residues. V lost 1 base, J lost 3 bases, and 1 base stayed unmatched. The CDR3 loop reads CASSLRDSYEQYF. The CDR3 nucleotides read TGTGCCAGCAGCTTGAGGGACAGCTACGAGCAGTACTTC.

This chain links TRBV9 with TRBJ1-5; D is ambiguous. This CDR3 contains 15 residues. CDR1 and CDR2 from the germline V gene are SGDLS and YYNGEE. The V end was cut by 3 bases, the J end by 4 bases, with 14 bases between. This CDR3 reads CASSASPGVNQPQHF. The CDR3 bases are TGTGCCAGCAGCGCCTCCCCCGGGGTGAATCAGCCCCAGCATTTT.

This chain connects TRBV4-2 to TRBJ1-5; possible D gene TRBD1, 6 bases. The V gene lost 0 bases and the J gene lost 5 bases, with 11 bases spanning the gap. This CDR3 comprises 15 residues. Germline V gene lookup returns CDR1 LGHNA and CDR2 YNFKEQ. CDR3 residues: CASSQEEGDDQPQHF. Here the CDR3 DNA reads TGTGCCAGCAGCCAAGAAGAGGGGGACGATCAGCCCCAGCATTTT.

This chain links TRBV6-5 with TRBJ2-1, with a possible D match to TRBD1 (5 bases). The germline V gene has CDR1 MNHEY and CDR2 SVGAGI. V was pared by 6 bases and J by 8 bases, with 11 bases between. CDR3 length: 12 amino acids. For the CDR3, the DNA is TGTGCCAGCAGGGCAGGGTACGATGAGCAGTTCTTC. It specifies CASRAGYDEQFF.

The chain has TRBV6-5 and TRBJ2-1; 7 bases are a match to TRBD2. Germline CDR1 and CDR2: MNHEY and SVGAGI. V shed 0 bases and J 8 bases; nucleotides not matched to a gene: 7. This CDR3 contains 15 residues. In nucleotides, the CDR3 is TGTGCCAGCAGTTACTCTTTCCCTAGCGGCGATGAGCAGTTCTTC. Translation: CASSYSFPSGDEQFF.

The chain recombines TRBV7-9 with TRBJ2-3, with 8 bases aligning to TRBD1. Germline V gene sequence: CDR1 SEHNR, CDR2 FQNEAQ (reference sequence). Trimming removed 4 bases from V and 2 bases from J; junction bases left unmatched: 2. The CDR3 consists of 14 residues. CDR3 loop: CASSWTGPTDTQYF. In DNA form, the CDR3 reads TGTGCCAGCAGCTGGACAGGGCCCACAGATACGCAGTATTTT.

This rearrangement joins TRBV30 to TRBJ2-2; perhaps TRBD1 as D (6 bases). Germline assignment: CDR1 GTSNPN and CDR2 SVGIG (reference sequence). Trimming took 4 bases from V and 7 from J, leaving 13 bases between them. The CDR3 has 13 residues. Here the CDR3 DNA reads TGTGCCTGGAACAGGGAGTCGGTCGGGGAGCTGTTTTTT. Translated, it gives CAWNRESVGELFF.